The 14 T cell receptor beta chains reported below all come from one sample, sequenced in a study of T-cell reconstitution after alpha-beta-depleted transplantation in children. TCRbeta library construction was performed incorporating unique molecular identifiers. TCRdb reprocessed the PCR reads via MiXCR and lists one record per CDR3 protein. The table includes a few hundred thousand distinct CDR3 sequences, roughly 11% detected once. The material sequenced was peripheral blood, taken 180 days after TCRalphabeta/CD19-depleted stem cell transplant. These receptors all stem from a male patient under 10 years old who had a stem cell transplant for chronic granulomatous disease, so the T cells may come from the graft donor.

This clonotype was observed many times. The J gene is TRBJ2-3, the V gene TRBV28, with TRBD1 matching 9 bases. This CDR3 contains 15 residues. V was clipped by 3 bases and J by 5 bases; unmatched bases: 6. Germline values: CDR1 MDHEN, CDR2 SYDVKM. The CDR3 DNA reads TGTGCCAGCAGTTTTTACAGGGGGCGGGGAGATACGCAGTATTTT. It is translated as CASSFYRGRGDTQYF. Full variable domain (rest looked up from reference TRBV28 and TRBJ2-3): DVKVTQSSRYLVKRTGEKVFLECVQDMDHENMFWYRQDPGLGLRLIYFSYDVKMKEKGDIPEGYSVSREKKERFSLILESASTNQTSMYLCASSFYRGRGDTQYFGPGTRLTVL.

This clonotype was counted many times. The chain joins TRBV28 to TRBJ2-5; D is undetermined. Trimming took off 3 bases at V and 3 bases at J, with 17 bases between the two ends. The CDR3 consists of 16 residues. From germline, CDR1 is MDHEN and CDR2 SYDVKM. CDR3 sequence reads: CASSFRSASRKETQYF. The CDR3 DNA is TGTGCCAGCAGTTTTAGGTCAGCATCACGTAAAGAGACCCAGTACTTC.

This clonotype was seen many times. The chain uses TRBV5-1 and TRBJ1-1; D unclear. Between the trimmed V and J ends, which lost 3 bases and 4 bases, there was a span of 16 bases. CDR3 size: 15 residues. Germline loops: CDR1 SGHRS, CDR2 YFSETQ. For the CDR3, the DNA is TGCGCCAGCAGCTCCCGCGAGGGAGTTTTCACTGAAGCTTTCTTT. This codes for CASSSREGVFTEAFF.

The sample holds many counts of this clonotype. This chain uses TRBV20-1 with TRBJ2-1; 16 nucleotides align to TRBD2. Trimming took 3 bases from V and 12 from J; bases not matched to a gene: 14. The V gene's germline CDR1 is DFQATT and CDR2 SNEGSKA (reference sequence). CDR3 size: 17 residues. DNA of the CDR3: TGCAGTGCTAGGGCCTCTATCTCGGGACTAGCGGGAGGGTCGCAGTTCTTC. Translation: CSARASISGLAGGSQFF.

Many counts were recorded for this clonotype. The V and J genes are TRBV7-9 and TRBJ2-7; TRBD2 is a possible D gene (5 bases). The V and J ends lost 1 base and 5 bases respectively, with 12 bases between them. The CDR3 has 14 residues. CDR1 is SEHNR, CDR2 FQNEAQ, per germline (reference sequence). CDR3 sequence: CASSLVGLAHEQYF. The CDR3 DNA is TGTGCCAGCAGCTTAGTCGGGCTAGCCCACGAGCAGTACTTC.

This clonotype was detected ten times or more. CDR3 bases: TGTGCCAGCAGCCAAGATTGGGGGGACACTGAAGCTTTCTTT. This gives the protein CASSQDWGDTEAFF. The chain is built from TRBV4-2 and TRBJ1-1; possibly TRBD1 for D (5 bases). This CDR3 has 14 residues. Germline V gene lookup returns CDR1 LGHNA and CDR2 YNFKEQ. Deletions cut 0 bases from V and 3 bases from J, with 8 bases between.

This clonotype was seen repeatedly, ten times or more. The CDR3 DNA is TGCGCCAGCAGTGGGGTGGGGGGGGAAGCAGATACGCAGTATTTT. It yields the protein CASSGVGGEADTQYF. This chain uses TRBV4-3 with TRBJ2-3; 7 nucleotides align to TRBD2. The V gene end was trimmed by 6 bases and the J gene end by 4 bases; junction bases not matched to a gene: 10. Germline CDR1 and CDR2: LGHNA and YSLEER. This CDR3 is 15 amino acids long.

This clonotype was picked up many times. The chain's CDR3 is CASSLPRTGEKYGYTF. The DNA of the CDR3 is TGCGCCAGCAGCTTGCCACGGACAGGGGAAAAATATGGCTACACCTTC. The rearrangement joins TRBV5-1 to TRBJ1-2, with 9 positions matching TRBD1. The CDR3 has 16 amino acids. The germline V gene encodes CDR1 SGHRS and CDR2 YFSETQ. J gave up 5 bases and V 1 base, and 9 bases lay outside the gene matches.

This clonotype has ten or more counts. The rearrangement links TRBV11-2 to TRBJ2-7; TRBD1 agrees at 8 bases. Germline lookup yields CDR1 SGHAT and CDR2 FQNNGV. The CDR3 has 13 residues. Germline trimming cut 4 bases from V and 6 bases from J; bases unmatched to any gene: 5. The CDR3 bases are TGTGCCAGCAGCTCAGACAGGGGAGGCGAGCAGTACTTC. Translated: CASSSDRGGEQYF. The full variable domain, in which reference TRBV11-2 and TRBJ2-7 provide the parts outside the CDR3, is EAGVAQSPRYKIIEKRQSVAFWCNPISGHATLYWYQQILGQGPKLLIQFQNNGVVDDSQLPKDRFSAERLKGVDSTLKIQPAKLEDSAVYLCASSSDRGGEQYFGPGTRLTVT.

This clonotype was counted at least ten times. The V call is TRBV9, the J call TRBJ2-3; 7 bases agree with TRBD1. Germline V lookup: CDR1 SGDLS, CDR2 YYNGEE. V was clipped by 0 bases and J by 5 bases; unmatched bases: 6. This CDR3 contains 15 residues. The CDR3 DNA is TGTGCCAGCAGCGTAGACGACAGGGTGCAAGATACGCAGTATTTT. Translation: CASSVDDRVQDTQYF.

This clonotype was seen many times. The chain has TRBV23-1 and TRBJ2-5, with D tentatively TRBD1 (5 bases). TRBV23-1 is noted as an ORF with a role that remains uncertain. The CDR3 spans 14 residues. V lost 4 bases to trimming and J lost 5 bases, with 14 bases between them. CDR3 bases: TGCGCCAGCAGTCGGTTAGGGGTTAGTGAGACCCAGTACTTC. This codes for CASSRLGVSETQYF.

This clonotype was counted at least ten times. This chain links TRBV5-8 with TRBJ1-1; no clear D gene. This CDR3 comprises 15 residues. The germline CDR1 and CDR2 sequences are SGHTS and YDEGEE. With 4 bases removed from V and 1 base from J, the gap between germline ends came to 14 bases. The CDR3 region has the DNA TGTGCCAGCAGCGCCGACCGGGCTAGGAACACTGAAGCTTTCTTT. Protein product: CASSADRARNTEAFF.

A few counts support this clonotype. This chain uses TRBV18 with TRBJ1-2, with 9 bases matching TRBD1. The junction had 8 bases not matched to a gene; V was cut back by 2 bases and J by 7 bases. CDR3 size: 15 residues. Germline CDR1 KGHSH, CDR2 LQKENI. The CDR3: CASSPISGQGFGYTF. The CDR3 DNA reads as TGTGCCAGCTCACCAATTTCTGGACAGGGGTTTGGCTACACCTTC.

This chain links TRBV6-1 with TRBJ2-2, with TRBD1 identical over 8 bases. The germline gives CDR1 MNHNS, CDR2 SASEGT. This CDR3 spans 17 amino acids. Trimming cost V 4 bases and J 5 bases; bases outside gene matches: 12. The CDR3 region has the DNA TGTGCCAGCAGTGCGGTCCAGGGGGCGCTTGGGACCGGGGAGCTGTTTTTT. Protein product: CASSAVQGALGTGELFF.